This note documents a single TCR beta chain sequence. This clonotype was seen repeatedly, ten times or more. The antigen this receptor binds is unknown. Base quality data are lacking; no much larger clone is found one base away. The time point label on this specimen signifies: sample taken at primary tumor resection. The donors were some 70 patients from the lung TRACERx cohort who had early-stage, untreated non-small cell lung cancer. Without any cell sorting, TCR sequencing was performed on whole RNA extracted either from tumor and nontumor lung tissue or from cryopreserved PBMC samples. Only patients with enough RNA available from two or more tumor regions were chosen for TCR sequencing. Before being selected, tumor and adjacent nontumor lung specimens were reviewed by a lung pathologist. These data belong to a study of spatial heterogeneity in lung cancer (dated by TCRdb to about 2019). For the study in its entirety: Beta-chain transcripts were consistently detected in greater numbers than alpha-chain transcripts, which likely reflects a higher abundance of beta-chain transcripts. In tumor regions, TCR transcript counts showed a strong correlation with a T cell transcriptional module score from matched bulk RNA-seq. In the raw uncorrected reads, each unique combination of TCR and UMI appeared on average more than ten times. TCR alpha and beta repertoires were quantitatively compared across multiple tumor regions, matched nontumor lung and blood in non-small cell lung cancer. TCR repertoire features were related to nonsynonymous mutation counts determined by whole-exome sequencing of tumor tissue. Both alpha and beta chains were TCR-sequenced in samples taken at surgery, namely 220 tumor regions, roughly 64 matched nontumor lung samples and just over 55 PBMC samples.

Library method: 5' RACE. Reads for this sample came from a NextSeq 500. In the TCR library protocol, a unique molecular identifier was attached to each TCR cDNA molecule so that PCR and sequencing errors could be corrected. In the source study's methods: Decombinator tools were used for TCR identification, UMI-based error correction and CDR3 extraction. Expanded TCRs were defined as those above a frequency of 2 per 1,000, corresponding to the top 1% of the tumor frequency distribution. Expanded tumor TCRs statistically deemed absent (corrected P<0.05) from at least one tumor region were classed as regional, and all other expanded tumor TCRs were classed as ubiquitous. Renyi diversity was computed with the R vegan package after each repertoire had been subsampled 100 times to 5,000 TCRs. CDR3 similarity networks were built from amino acid triplet string-kernel similarity, with CDR3s being connected when pairwise similarity was above 0.82. TCRdb trimmed the raw reads at Q25, called clones with MiXCR and kept productive beta chains. Rows matching on CDR3 protein sequence are summarized as one entry with the most common DNA and genes. TCRdb, not the authors, supplied the V and J calls. This sample is represented by around 16,000 distinct CDR3 sequences; around 6.8% of them were singletons. The top ten clonotypes cover roughly a fifth of the sample.

The investigation overall reported the following: Counts of ubiquitous and regional expanded TCRs correlated with counts of ubiquitous and regional nonsynonymous mutations, respectively. Estimated TCR-seq coverage of tumor T cells was only around 7% for alpha chains and roughly 12% for beta chains. Additional single-cell paired TCR alpha and beta sequencing was considered necessary to confirm, at a functional level, the hypothesis that regional TCRs recognize regional mutations. The tumor nonsynonymous mutation count correlated with the number of expanded intratumoral alpha and beta TCRs.

CDR1 SGHAT and CDR2 FQNNGV were looked up in the germline V gene. Trimming costs V 4 bases and J 10 bases, and their ends lie 11 bases apart. The CDR3 measures 13 amino acids from cysteine to phenylalanine. The DNA shown is the 39-base CDR3, in frame from base 1. The chain links TRBV11-2 with TRBJ1-6; possibly the D gene is TRBD1, per 6 matching bases. The sequence was collected from a female donor with early-stage non-small cell lung cancer. The source material was lung tumor tissue, sampled at surgery. The DNA sequence is as follows: TGTGCCAGCAGCTACAGGGATGGATCACCCCTCCACTTT. The encoded protein is CASSYRDGSPLHF. Supplemented by the reference TRBV11-2 and TRBJ1-6 proteins around the CDR3, the complete variable domain is EAGVAQSPRYKIIEKRQSVAFWCNPISGHATLYWYQQILGQGPKLLIQFQNNGVVDDSQLPKDRFSAERLKGVDSTLKIQPAKLEDSAVYLCASSYRDGSPLHFGNGTRLTVT.